Following are 28 T cell receptor beta chains from one sample sequenced in a study of spatial heterogeneity in lung cancer. Time point defined: blood at routine non-recurrence follow-up after resection. Without sorting, whole RNA was sequenced from tumor, nontumor lung or frozen PBMC. Each CDR3 protein is one row after TCRdb ran MiXCR on the 5' RACE reads. The sample shows 95,000 to 130,000 distinct CDR3 sequences, about 12% of them seen only once. This material consisted of PBMCs, taken at follow-up. All receptors come from a male donor with early-stage non-small cell lung cancer.

This clonotype was seen at least ten times. The V and J genes are TRBV2 and TRBJ2-4; D uncertain. This CDR3 has 15 amino acids. V shed 6 bases and J shed 1 base, with 13 bases lying between them. CDR1 and CDR2 (germline): SNHLY, FYNNEI. The CDR3 coding sequence is TGTGCCAGCAGGACCCCATTTGCGGCCAAAAACATTCAGTACTTC. It encodes CASRTPFAAKNIQYF.

V gene TRBV24-1 combines with J gene TRBJ2-7; D unresolved. The germline CDR1 and CDR2 sequences are KGHDR and SFDVKD. The CDR3 runs 13 residues. Trimming stripped 4 bases from V and 0 bases from J, with 6 bases between. The CDR3 reads CATSDSISYEQYF. DNA for the CDR3: TGTGCCACCAGTGACTCAATCTCCTACGAGCAGTACTTC.

The chain combines TRBV20-1 with TRBJ2-1, with 9 positions matching TRBD2. V was pared by 2 bases and J by 6 bases, with 8 bases of the junction left unmatched. The CDR3 runs to 15 residues. The germline gives CDR1 DFQATT, CDR2 SNEGSKA (reference sequence). The CDR3 loop reads CSARRPLAGFNEQFF. The CDR3, as DNA: TGCAGTGCTAGACGACCGCTAGCGGGGTTCAATGAGCAGTTCTTC.

The rearrangement uses TRBV6-5 and TRBJ1-1, with 7 nucleotides matching TRBD1. The CDR3 totals 14 residues. CDR1 and CDR2 from the germline V gene are MNHEY and SVGAGI. Trimming took 6 bases from V and 0 from J; bases not matched to a gene: 4. As DNA, the CDR3 is TGTGCCAGCAGGCCGGGACAGCTGAACACTGAAGCTTTCTTT. Amino acids: CASRPGQLNTEAFF.

A word on this clonotype: The conserved closing phenylalanine or tryptophan is absent in this CDR3, likely reflecting a read error. It is unclear where the CDR3 begins or ends on the DNA, so no DNA is shown, and the CDR3 is as TCRdb lists it. The chain combines TRBV20-1 with TRBJ1-1; the D call of TRBD1 is as the table states it, not checked on the DNA. Ends included, the CDR3 has 12 residues. CDR1 DFQATT and CDR2 SNEGSKA come from the germline V gene (reference sequence). The CDR3 sequence is CSASHPRYNRPI.

The chain carries TRBV3-1 and TRBJ2-5; TRBD1 aligns across 7 bases. From germline, CDR1 is LGHDT and CDR2 YNNKEL (reference sequence). V lost 1 base to trimming and J lost 5 bases; unmatched junction nucleotides: 13. This CDR3 is 17 amino acids long. The CDR3, as DNA: TGTGCCAGCAGCCAAGGGACAGGCTCGTACAGTCGGGAGACCCAGTACTTC. Its protein product is CASSQGTGSYSRETQYF.

This chain uses TRBV18 with TRBJ1-2, with D hard to call. Germline CDR1 is KGHSH and CDR2 is LQKENI. There are 13 residues in the CDR3. The V end was cut by 1 base, the J end by 1 base, with 4 bases between. CDR3 bases: TGTGCCAGCTCACCACAACGTAACTATGGCTACACCTTC. Translating it yields CASSPQRNYGYTF.

This clonotype has at least ten counts. The J gene is TRBJ2-3, the V gene TRBV24-1, with D hard to call. CDR1 is KGHDR, CDR2 SFDVKD, per germline. The CDR3 has 11 amino acids. The V gene lost 7 bases and the J gene lost 2 bases, with 3 bases spanning the gap. The CDR3, as DNA: TGTGCCACCAGCTACACAGATACGCAGTATTTT. Translating gives CATSYTDTQYF.

This clonotype came up many times. This sequence joins TRBV4-1 and TRBJ1-2, with D perhaps matching TRBD1 (5 bases). CDR1 is MGHRA and CDR2 is YSYEKL in the germline V gene. The CDR3 runs 15 residues. V was pared by 1 base and J by 2 bases, with 11 bases between. The CDR3 reads CASSQASGSNYGYTF. The CDR3 coding sequence is TGCGCCAGCAGCCAAGCCTCAGGGTCCAACTATGGCTACACCTTC.

The V and J genes are TRBV25-1 and TRBJ1-2; 10 bases match TRBD1. Germline trimming cut 7 bases from V and 4 bases from J; bases unmatched to any gene: 6. Germline V lookup: CDR1 MGHDK, CDR2 SYGVNS. The CDR3 spans 14 residues. The CDR3 DNA is TGTGCCAGCATGGGGGACAGGGGCCTCTATGGCTACACCTTC. As protein: CASMGDRGLYGYTF.

This clonotype was seen ten or more times. V gene TRBV9 combines with J gene TRBJ2-7; D remains unclear. Germline loops: CDR1 SGDLS, CDR2 YYNGEE. CDR3 length: 14 residues. Trimming left V 4 bases short and J 1 base short, with 12 bases between. Here the CDR3 reads CASSPRTVSYEQYF. For the CDR3, the DNA is TGTGCCAGCAGCCCACGGACCGTTTCCTACGAGCAGTACTTC.

The DNA of the CDR3 is TGCGCCAGCAGCCAAGATGGGTACTCCTACGAGCAGTACTTC. It specifies CASSQDGYSYEQYF. The chain employs TRBV4-3 and TRBJ2-7; unclear D gene. V lost 0 bases, J lost 0 bases, and 6 bases lay in between. Looked up from germline, CDR1 is LGHNA and CDR2 is YSLEER. The CDR3 has 14 residues.

This clonotype was observed a single time. The chain couples TRBV6-5 to TRBJ2-7; D possibly uses TRBD1 or TRBD2 (5 bases each). The CDR3 length is 16 residues. Germline CDR1 and CDR2: MNHEY and SVGAGI. Trimming removed 0 bases at V and 1 base at J, with 13 bases between. The CDR3: CASSYSTGTVSYEQYF. CDR3 in DNA: TGTGCCAGCAGTTACTCGACCGGGACGGTTTCCTACGAGCAGTACTTC.

This chain joins TRBV4-3 and TRBJ2-3, with 9 bases identical to TRBD2. The ends lost 2 bases at V and 1 base at J; junction bases unmatched: 1. The germline V gene encodes CDR1 LGHNA and CDR2 YSLEER. This CDR3 has 15 residues. The CDR3 sequence: CASSQRLAGTDTQYF. The CDR3 bases are TGCGCCAGCAGCCAAAGACTAGCGGGCACAGATACGCAGTATTTT.

There are many counts of this clonotype. This rearrangement joins TRBV6-1 to TRBJ1-4; D is undetermined. Germline CDR1 MNHNS, CDR2 SASEGT. The CDR3 totals 12 residues. V lost 6 bases and J lost 6, with 8 bases in between. The CDR3 loop is CASSREYEKLFF. The CDR3 DNA is TGTGCCAGCAGCCGAGAGTATGAAAAACTGTTTTTT.

This clonotype has more than one count but fewer than ten. Here the CDR3 reads CASNAGLLNTEAFF. CDR3 bases: TGTGCCAGCAACGCTGGTTTACTGAACACTGAAGCTTTCTTT. The rearrangement links TRBV6-2 or TRBV6-3 to TRBJ1-1; D gene uncertain. This CDR3 contains 14 residues. V dropped 7 bases and J dropped 0 bases, with 12 bases sitting between them. Germline V lookup: CDR1 MNHEY, CDR2 SVGEGT.

This clonotype has a count of ten or more. This sequence joins TRBV20-1 and TRBJ1-2; 7 positions agree with TRBD1. Germline V lookup: CDR1 DFQATT, CDR2 SNEGSKA (reference sequence). The CDR3 totals 13 residues. The J segment lost 3 bases and the V segment lost 5 bases, leaving 6 bases of the junction unmatched. The CDR3 protein is CSADQGVDYGYTF. DNA of the CDR3: TGCAGTGCTGATCAGGGGGTTGACTATGGCTACACCTTC.

In its sample, this clonotype was seen many times. The chain is built from TRBV7-9 and TRBJ2-7; D is ambiguous. Trimming left V 5 bases short and J 7 bases short, with 9 bases between. The germline gives CDR1 SEHNR, CDR2 FQNEAQ (reference sequence). The CDR3 loop spans 11 amino acids. CDR3 in DNA: TGTGCCAGCAGCCCTCAGTCTGAGCAGTACTTC. Its protein is CASSPQSEQYF. The full variable domain, with the rest looked up from reference TRBV7-9 and TRBJ2-7, is DTGVSQNPRHKITKRGQNVTFRCDPISEHNRLYWYRQTLGQGPEFLTYFQNEAQLEKSRLLSDRFSAERPKGSFSTLEIQRTEQGDSAMYLCASSPQSEQYFGPGTRLTVT.

This clonotype was observed a few times. J is TRBJ2-7 and V is TRBV4-2; D is possibly TRBD1 (5 bases). Deletions cut 2 bases from V and 5 bases from J, with 13 bases between. Germline V gene sequence: CDR1 LGHNA, CDR2 YNFKEQ. The CDR3 extends over 14 amino acids. For the CDR3, the DNA is TGTGCCAGCAGCCAAACTACCAGGGTCCACGAGCAGTACTTC. Residues: CASSQTTRVHEQYF.

The rearrangement links TRBV9 to TRBJ2-7, with D uncertain. The CDR3 has 12 residues. V lost 7 bases, J lost 5 bases, and 13 bases lay in between. Looked up from germline, CDR1 is SGDLS and CDR2 is YYNGEE. The CDR3 sequence: CASYPDPHEQYF. CDR3 nucleotide sequence: TGTGCCAGCTATCCCGACCCCCACGAGCAGTACTTC. The full variable domain, with the rest looked up from reference TRBV9 and TRBJ2-7, is DSGVTQTPKHLITATGQRVTLRCSPRSGDLSVYWYQQSLDQGLQFLIQYYNGEERAKGNILERFSAQQFPDLHSELNLSSLELGDSALYFCASYPDPHEQYFGPGTRLTVT.

This chain links TRBV11-2 with TRBJ1-1; 10 nucleotides agree with TRBD1. The CDR3 contains 11 residues. Germline V gene data show CDR1 as SGHAT and CDR2 as FQNNGV. The trim removed 7 bases at V and 9 bases at J, leaving 2 bases unmatched. For the CDR3, the DNA is TGTGCCAGCAAGGGACAGGGGCAAGCTTTCTTT. Translated: CASKGQGQAFF. The variable domain in full, with the rest retrieved from reference TRBV11-2 and TRBJ1-1, is EAGVAQSPRYKIIEKRQSVAFWCNPISGHATLYWYQQILGQGPKLLIQFQNNGVVDDSQLPKDRFSAERLKGVDSTLKIQPAKLEDSAVYLCASKGQGQAFFGQGTRLTVV.

This clonotype was counted many times. V gene TRBV27 combines with J gene TRBJ2-1; weak D call: TRBD2 (6 bases). Germline-derived CDR1 and CDR2 are MNHEY and SMNVEV (reference sequence). The CDR3 runs to 15 residues. V lost 2 bases to trimming and J lost 4 bases, with 12 bases between them. The CDR3 nucleotides are TGTGCCAGCAGTTTAGTGGTAGCGGATTACAATGAGCAGTTCTTC. Amino acids: CASSLVVADYNEQFF.

This clonotype was detected only a few times. V usage is TRBV20-1 and J usage is TRBJ2-1, with D maybe TRBD2 (5 bases). V dropped 2 bases and J dropped 0 bases, with 8 bases sitting between them. The CDR3 has 14 residues. Looked up from germline, CDR1 is DFQATT and CDR2 is SNEGSKA (reference sequence). Here the CDR3 reads CSARPGFSYNEQFF. For the CDR3, the DNA is TGCAGTGCTAGACCGGGATTCTCCTACAATGAGCAGTTCTTC.

The chain joins TRBV12-3 or TRBV12-4 to TRBJ2-4, with no clear D. The CDR3 runs to 12 residues. CDR3 loop: CAVANTKNIQYF. The CDR3 DNA follows: TGTGCTGTAGCTAATACCAAAAACATTCAGTACTTC.

This chain links TRBV6-2 or TRBV6-3 with TRBJ1-1; D perhaps matches TRBD1 (6 bases). Germline CDR1 and CDR2: MNHEY and SVGEGT. Trimming pared 7 bases from V and 6 bases from J, leaving 24 bases between. The CDR3 is 16 residues long. The CDR3 DNA is TGTGCCAGCACTCAAGACAGGTTAAAAACGAATCCTGAAGCTTTCTTT. This encodes CASTQDRLKTNPEAFF.

This clonotype was counted ten times or more. This chain uses TRBV5-6 with TRBJ2-4; D is possibly TRBD1 (6 bases). Germline lookup yields CDR1 SGHDT and CDR2 YYEEEE. There are 15 residues in the CDR3. V shed 4 bases and J shed 6 bases, with 17 bases lying between them. CDR3 DNA sequence: TGTGCCAGCAGCCCCAAGGGACAAGTCGGAAACATTCAGTACTTC. This encodes CASSPKGQVGNIQYF.

The rearrangement uses TRBV15 and TRBJ2-5, with D perhaps matching TRBD1 (5 bases). The germline V and J ends were trimmed by 4 bases and 5 bases, with 11 bases remaining between them. The CDR3 consists of 13 residues. Germline CDR1 and CDR2: LNHNV and YYDKDF (reference sequence). The CDR3 protein is CATSKQVGETQYF. The CDR3 DNA follows: TGTGCCACCAGCAAACAGGTTGGGGAGACCCAGTACTTC.

This CDR3 is CASSLTGTRTDTQYF. The CDR3, as DNA: TGTGCCAGCAGCCTAACGGGGACCCGCACAGATACGCAGTATTTT. V is TRBV7-9 and J is TRBJ2-3; TRBD1 or TRBD2 may be the D gene (5 bases each). Germline V gene sequence: CDR1 SEHNR, CDR2 FQNEAQ (reference sequence). Trimming removed 5 bases at V and 1 base at J, with 13 bases between. The CDR3 has 15 residues. Combining the CDR3 with reference TRBV7-9 and TRBJ2-3 gives the whole variable domain DTGVSQNPRHKITKRGQNVTFRCDPISEHNRLYWYRQTLGQGPEFLTYFQNEAQLEKSRLLSDRFSAERPKGSFSTLEIQRTEQGDSAMYLCASSLTGTRTDTQYFGPGTRLTVL.